Shown below are 28 T cell receptor beta chains from a single sample sequenced in a study of T cells after yellow fever vaccination. Each CDR3 protein gets one entry after TCRdb re-called the 5' RACE reads with MiXCR. The sample holds some 400,000 distinct CDR3 sequences, about 6.2% seen once. The source was PBMCs, collected 5 days after the yellow fever booster vaccination. All receptors come from a man between 25 and 39 years old who received the YFV17D yellow fever vaccine.

The table lists this clonotype with a few counts. At one end, the junction sequence differs from germline, possibly due to a read error. V and J are TRBV20-1 and TRBJ2-2; TRBD1 agrees at 9 bases. The germline V gene encodes CDR1 DFQATT and CDR2 SNEGSKA (reference sequence). The CDR3 sequence is 17 residues long. CDR3 region: CCARWYGGQGHTGELFF. DNA of the CDR3: TGCTGTGCTAGGTGGTATGGGGGACAGGGACACACCGGGGAGCTGTTTTTT.

The rearrangement links TRBV11-2 to TRBJ2-7; TRBD2 agrees at 8 bases. Germline CDR1 is SGHAT and CDR2 is FQNNGV. J lost 5 bases, V lost 8 bases, and 8 bases had no gene match. The CDR3 has 13 residues. The CDR3 loop is CASARGLENEQYF. As DNA, the CDR3 is TGTGCCAGCGCCCGGGGACTAGAAAACGAGCAGTACTTC.

With regard to this clonotype: At one end the junction does not follow the germline gene, possibly because of a read error. The chain uses TRBV20-1 and TRBJ2-1; D remains ambiguous. Germline assignment: CDR1 DFQATT and CDR2 SNEGSKA (reference sequence). This CDR3 contains 16 residues. The CDR3 DNA reads TGCTGTGCTTCAACCCCGTACCAGGTTTCCTACAATGAGCAGTTCTTC. This codes for CCASTPYQVSYNEQFF.

This clonotype showed up many times. The chain links TRBV11-2 to TRBJ2-7, with 8 bases identical to TRBD1. Losses at the gene ends were 2 bases for V and 3 bases for J; bases not matched to a gene: 9. The CDR3 covers 16 residues. The germline V gene has CDR1 SGHAT and CDR2 FQNNGV. CDR3 loop: CASSLLSGTGHYEQYF. As DNA, the CDR3 is TGTGCCAGCAGCTTACTATCCGGGACAGGCCACTACGAGCAGTACTTC. Full variable domain (rest looked up from reference TRBV11-2 and TRBJ2-7): EAGVAQSPRYKIIEKRQSVAFWCNPISGHATLYWYQQILGQGPKLLIQFQNNGVVDDSQLPKDRFSAERLKGVDSTLKIQPAKLEDSAVYLCASSLLSGTGHYEQYFGPGTRLTVT.

Only a few counts were recorded for this clonotype. The chain links TRBV5-4 to TRBJ1-3; D not certain. V was cut by 2 bases and J by 8 bases, with 5 bases left in between. CDR1 is SGHNT, CDR2 YYREEE, per germline (reference sequence). The CDR3 totals 11 residues. In DNA form, the CDR3 reads TGTGCCAGCAGCTTAGAGGACACCATATATTTT. Residues: CASSLEDTIYF.

This rearrangement joins TRBV6-5 to TRBJ1-1; 7 bases line up with TRBD1. CDR1 and CDR2 from the germline V gene are MNHEY and SVGAGI. The junction had 8 bases not matched to a gene; V was cut back by 4 bases and J by 0 bases. CDR3 length: 16 residues. The CDR3 loop is CASSLFRQGLNTEAFF. DNA for the CDR3: TGTGCCAGCAGTTTATTCAGACAGGGATTGAACACTGAAGCTTTCTTT.

This clonotype was observed many times. The rearrangement links TRBV12-3 or TRBV12-4 to TRBJ2-3; TRBD2 matches 7 bases. The CDR3 spans 16 residues. Trimming took 7 bases from V and 5 from J; bases not matched to a gene: 15. CDR3 sequence reads: CASIPRGIGVGDTQYF. The CDR3 bases are TGTGCCAGCATCCCGCGGGGGATCGGGGTTGGAGATACGCAGTATTTT.

In its sample, this clonotype was seen a few times. The V gene is TRBV7-8, the J gene TRBJ2-3, with unresolved D. V dropped 7 bases and J dropped 0 bases, with 11 bases sitting between them. CDR1 is SGHVS and CDR2 is FQNEAQ in the germline V gene. The CDR3 spans 14 residues. The CDR3 spells CASKLIPSTDTQYF. CDR3 coding DNA: TGTGCCAGCAAGCTGATACCTAGCACAGATACGCAGTATTTT.

This clonotype was counted between two and nine times. This chain connects TRBV5-1 to TRBJ2-2, with TRBD2 matching over 12 bases. The length of the CDR3 is 16 residues. V shed 3 bases and J 8 bases; nucleotides not matched to a gene: 8. CDR1 SGHRS and CDR2 YFSETQ come from the germline V gene. The CDR3 nucleotides are TGCGCCAGCAGCTCGAAGACTAGCGGGAGCTCTGGGGAGCTGTTTTTT. Its translation is CASSSKTSGSSGELFF. Variable domain in full (rest from reference TRBV5-1 and TRBJ2-2): KAGVTQTPRYLIKTRGQQVTLSCSPISGHRSVSWYQQTPGQGLQFLFEYFSETQRNKGNFPGRFSGRQFSNSRSEMNVSTLELGDSALYLCASSSKTSGSSGELFFGEGSRLTVL.

This clonotype was seen a handful of times. This rearrangement joins TRBV7-2 to TRBJ1-5; maybe TRBD1 (5 bases). The CDR3 has 14 residues. Germline V gene sequence: CDR1 SGHTA, CDR2 FQGNSA. The V end lost 0 bases, the J end lost 6 bases, and 9 bases lay between the germline ends. The CDR3 loop is CASSLAAGPQPQHF. DNA for the CDR3: TGTGCCAGCAGCTTAGCGGCAGGGCCTCAGCCCCAGCATTTT.

There are many counts of this clonotype. This chain links TRBV5-5 with TRBJ2-2, with D perhaps matching TRBD1 (7 bases). In germline, CDR1 is SGHKS, CDR2 YYEKEE (reference sequence). CDR3 length: 15 residues. Trimming cost V 0 bases and J 7 bases, with 13 bases left between them. The CDR3 region has the DNA TGTGCCAGCAGCTTGGGCGGGACAGCACACGGGGAGCTGTTTTTT. This translates into CASSLGGTAHGELFF.

The rearrangement links TRBV7-2 to TRBJ2-5; D is uncertain. Trimming cost V 4 bases and J 4 bases, with 13 bases left between them. The germline CDR1 and CDR2 sequences are SGHTA and FQGNSA. The CDR3 runs to 14 residues. The CDR3 coding sequence is TGTGCCAGCAGCTCACCTCCCGGACGAGAGACCCAGTACTTC. Its protein product is CASSSPPGRETQYF.

This clonotype was found many times. This sequence joins TRBV20-1 and TRBJ1-6; tentative D call: TRBD1 (5 bases). Trimming stripped 6 bases from V and 7 bases from J, with 19 bases between. The CDR3 is 15 amino acids. Germline V CDR1 and CDR2: DFQATT, SNEGSKA (reference sequence). The CDR3, as DNA: TGCAGTGCGGACGAAGCCCTCAGGGAGAATTCACCCCTCCACTTT. Amino acid sequence: CSADEALRENSPLHF.

The CDR3 protein is CASSLIAGTRAYEQYF. CDR3 coding DNA: TGTGCCAGCAGCTTAATCGCCGGGACTCGTGCCTACGAGCAGTACTTC. This chain connects TRBV7-2 to TRBJ2-7, with D possibly being TRBD2 (6 bases). In germline, CDR1 is SGHTA, CDR2 FQGNSA. This CDR3 is built from 16 residues. With 2 bases removed from V and 2 bases from J, the gap between germline ends came to 16 bases.

This clonotype has more than one count but fewer than ten. The rearrangement links TRBV24-1 to TRBJ2-7, with 9 bases aligning to TRBD1. This CDR3 spans 15 amino acids. Germline trimming cut 4 bases from V and 5 bases from J; bases unmatched to any gene: 8. Germline loops: CDR1 KGHDR, CDR2 SFDVKD. The CDR3 nucleotides read TGTGCCACCAGTGACCCCGGGACAGGGTTGCACGAGCAGTACTTC. It is translated as CATSDPGTGLHEQYF.

The gene calls are TRBV12-3 or TRBV12-4 and TRBJ2-3; no firm D call. The V gene lost 7 bases and the J gene lost 2 bases, with 16 bases spanning the gap. The CDR3 loop spans 15 amino acids. The CDR3, as DNA: TGTGCCAGCACCCCATCGGCAGGAGCCACAGATACGCAGTATTTT. Its protein product is CASTPSAGATDTQYF.

There are many counts of this clonotype. V usage is TRBV24-1 and J usage is TRBJ2-7; TRBD2 agrees at 8 bases. V trimming: 10 bases; J trimming: 6 bases; junction bases outside the gene matches: 10. This CDR3 is 13 amino acids long. CDR1 KGHDR and CDR2 SFDVKD come from the germline V gene. CDR3 in DNA: TGTGCCACTCGACACCGGGAGGGCCCCGAGCAGTACTTC. This codes for CATRHREGPEQYF.

This clonotype was counted only a few times. V is TRBV24-1 and J is TRBJ2-3, with TRBD2 matching over 7 bases. CDR3 length equals 17 residues. The trim removed 7 bases at V and 2 bases at J, leaving 14 bases unmatched. Germline-derived CDR1 and CDR2 are KGHDR and SFDVKD. The CDR3 reads CATRASGGWGSTDTQYF. In nucleotides, the CDR3 is TGTGCCACCAGGGCTAGCGGAGGTTGGGGGTCCACAGATACGCAGTATTTT.

This chain uses TRBV9 with TRBJ2-2, with 8 bases matching TRBD2. CDR1 is SGDLS, CDR2 YYNGEE, per germline. J gave up 3 bases and V 1 base, and 2 bases lay outside the gene matches. This CDR3 has 15 amino acids. The DNA for the CDR3 is TGTGCCAGCAGCGTAACGGGGGGGTACACCGGGGAGCTGTTTTTT. Its protein is CASSVTGGYTGELFF.

This clonotype was found many times. The rearrangement uses TRBV7-2 and TRBJ2-7; TRBD1 aligns across 11 bases. Germline CDR1 is SGHTA and CDR2 is FQGNSA. This CDR3 comprises 16 residues. The V gene end was trimmed by 1 base and the J gene end by 1 base; junction bases not matched to a gene: 3. In DNA form, the CDR3 reads TGTGCCAGCAGCTTAGGGGGACAGGGGGGTTCCTACGAGCAGTACTTC. This codes for CASSLGGQGGSYEQYF.

Here the CDR3 reads CASSPFPTGTREQYF. The CDR3, as DNA: TGCGCCAGCAGCCCCTTCCCGACAGGTACAAGGGAGCAGTACTTC. V is TRBV5-1 and J is TRBJ2-7, with D possibly being TRBD1 (6 bases). Germline V CDR1 and CDR2: SGHRS, YFSETQ. V shed 4 bases and J shed 7 bases, with 21 bases lying between them. The CDR3 is made up of 15 amino acids.

A few counts support this clonotype. The chain recombines TRBV12-3 or TRBV12-4 with TRBJ2-1; 9 positions agree with TRBD1. V shed 3 bases, J shed 6 bases, and the junction held 3 bases outside the gene matches. This CDR3 is built from 14 residues. CDR3 in DNA: TGTGCCAGCAGTTTTGGGACAGGGAGCAATGAGCAGTTCTTC. Translation gives CASSFGTGSNEQFF.

This clonotype showed up many times. V gene TRBV5-1 combines with J gene TRBJ1-2; perhaps TRBD1 as D (5 bases). This CDR3 comprises 12 residues. In germline, CDR1 is SGHRS, CDR2 YFSETQ. The V gene lost 4 bases and the J gene lost 6 bases, with 10 bases spanning the gap. CDR3 coding DNA: TGCGCCAGCAGCCAGGGCCCGGATGGCTACACCTTC. This codes for CASSQGPDGYTF.

V and J are TRBV4-3 and TRBJ1-2; D unclear. Between the trimmed V and J ends, which lost 0 bases and 5 bases, there was a span of 10 bases. This CDR3 is built from 14 residues. CDR1 is LGHNA and CDR2 is YSLEER in the germline V gene. CDR3 nucleotides: TGCGCCAGCAGCCAAGAGGCAGCGAATTATGGCTACACCTTC. This codes for CASSQEAANYGYTF.

V gene TRBV6-2 or TRBV6-3 combines with J gene TRBJ2-1, with 8 bases identical to TRBD2. Germline V gene sequence: CDR1 MNHEY, CDR2 SVGEGT. J was trimmed by 4 bases and V by 1 base; bases with no gene match: 3. This CDR3 is 15 amino acids long. The CDR3: CASSYYSGGYNEQFF. The CDR3 nucleotides are TGTGCCAGCAGTTACTACAGCGGGGGTTACAATGAGCAGTTCTTC.

The genes are TRBV6-4 and TRBJ2-2; the D call may be TRBD1 or TRBD2 (6 bases each). Germline CDR1 reads MRHNA; CDR2 reads SNTAGT. The CDR3 runs 20 residues. Trimming shortened V by 7 bases and J by 6 bases, and 33 bases separated the two germline ends. In nucleotides, the CDR3 is TGTGCCAGCACCAACGGGGGCGGGCTAAAGAGAGGGGGGACCCCCGGGGAGCTGTTTTTT. As protein: CASTNGGGLKRGGTPGELFF.

The CDR3 here is CASSDQGGISETQYF. The CDR3 coding sequence is TGTGCCAGCAGCGATCAGGGGGGGATATCAGAGACCCAGTACTTC. The gene calls are TRBV9 and TRBJ2-5; D possibly uses TRBD1 or TRBD2 (7 bases each). V was clipped by 3 bases and J by 4 bases, with 16 bases between them. Germline CDR1 is SGDLS and CDR2 is YYNGEE. The length of the CDR3 is 15 residues.

The chain employs TRBV12-3 or TRBV12-4 and TRBJ2-3; D remains unclear. This CDR3 region has 12 residues. Between the trimmed V and J ends, which lost 6 bases and 5 bases, there was a span of 9 bases. The CDR3 DNA is TGTGCCAGCAGCGCCCGGGTAGATACGCAGTATTTT. Protein: CASSARVDTQYF.